This TCR beta chain was recovered during a study of blood T cell repertoires in COVID-19. Study-level information: Whether acute or convalescent, the COVID-19 samples came from the United States, Italy and Spain. Sources were T cells, B-cell-depleted T cells, or PBMCs; the material itself was cDNA or gDNA.

This CDR3 is 12 amino acids long. CDR1 and CDR2 (germline): MNHEY, SVGAGI. Authors' methods: Reference gene primers were amplified, and this amplification served to estimate nucleated cell counts. Repertoires were generated with immunoSEQ multiplex PCR, while TCRdb's copy carries only in-frame clones and drops some. The V and J calls and clone size were taken over from that table, and D and trimming were inferred from the DNA. The sample contains roughly 340,000 clones, almost 90% of which appear only once. The sequencing sample was made of peripheral blood. J is TRBJ1-1 and V is TRBV6-5, with 7 bases that match TRBD1. This clonotype originated in a woman in her seventies with COVID-19, enrolled during active disease. The chain's CDR3 is CDPTGKNTEAFF. The CDR3 nucleotides read TGTGACCCGACAGGGAAGAACACTGAAGCTTTCTTT.